The clone carrying this TCR beta chain came up a few times. The sample is drawn from a study of blood T cells in healthy people across ages. The CDR3 loop spans 14 amino acids. Germline CDR1 DFQATT, CDR2 SNEGSKA (reference sequence). V was trimmed by 5 bases and J by 1 base, leaving 9 bases between them. Primed by a sample-barcoded 5' primer and a J-beta primer mix, a second PCR proceeded for about 7 to 12 cycles. TCRdb used MiXCR to reprocess the 5' RACE reads, holding one entry per CDR3 protein. Here the sample spans about 940,000 distinct CDR3 sequences, about 44% being singletons. Sequenced input: blood. The J gene is TRBJ2-6, the V gene TRBV20-1; D not resolved. This clonotype was sampled from a man aged 25 to 40 in good health. The CDR3 nucleotides are TGCAGTGCTGCGTCTAGATCTGGGGCCAACGTCCTGACTTTC. This sequence encodes CSAASRSGANVLTF.